This T cell receptor (beta chain) was found in a study of blood T cells in healthy people across ages. Study-level findings and limits: Donors of long life had a larger count of naive CD4+ cells and greater diversity than aged donors.

Regarding this clonotype: The antigen is not known.

A second about 7 to 11 cycle PCR used barcoded and J-beta primers. TCRdb re-called the 5' RACE reads through MiXCR, storing one row per CDR3 protein. The table lists roughly 800,000 distinct CDR3 sequences, approximately 25% of them singletons. The CDR3 is 12 amino acids. Trimming stripped 6 bases from V and 6 bases from J, with 12 bases between. These data were also reused for a study on T cells of mothers and their children. This second report adds: A few healthy Caucasian mothers served as donors, and their six children did as well.

The V call is TRBV12-3 or TRBV12-4, the J call TRBJ2-7; a weak D match, TRBD2 (7 bases). This clonotype was sampled from a boy aged 10-17 years in good health. Sequencing was carried out using blood. CDR3 sequence (DNA): TGTGCCAGCAGACGGGGGGCAGGCGAGCAGTACTTC. This gives the protein CASRRGAGEQYF.